This TCR beta chain was sequenced during a study of CD8+ T cells in alopecia areata. Overall study: A 6-month off-drug phase came after tofacitinib, which had lasted 6 to 18 months. Regarding the study as a whole: It was lesional scalp, especially alopecia totalis/universalis, that showed higher clonality than normal scalp.

V was trimmed by 1 base and J by 9 bases, leaving 17 bases between them. The CDR3 is 15 residues long. CDR1 and CDR2 (germline): SGHRS, YFSETQ. On this clone: Antigen: not known.

Sequencing templates came from extracted RNA that was reverse transcribed into cDNA. Sequenced by immunoSEQ multiplex PCR; TCRdb stores in-frame clones only, minus some. The sample includes approximately 100,000 clones, around 44% seen only once; the top ten take roughly 0.83%. The receptor was isolated from a human donor with alopecia areata. Sequenced input: CD4+ T cells sorted from blood. V usage is TRBV5-1 and J usage is TRBJ2-1, with a tentative D call TRBD2 (6 bases). The CDR3 DNA reads as TGCGCCAGCAGCTTGTCGGCTAGCGCTGGGGGTGAGCAGTTCTTC. Amino acid sequence: CASSLSASAGGEQFF.